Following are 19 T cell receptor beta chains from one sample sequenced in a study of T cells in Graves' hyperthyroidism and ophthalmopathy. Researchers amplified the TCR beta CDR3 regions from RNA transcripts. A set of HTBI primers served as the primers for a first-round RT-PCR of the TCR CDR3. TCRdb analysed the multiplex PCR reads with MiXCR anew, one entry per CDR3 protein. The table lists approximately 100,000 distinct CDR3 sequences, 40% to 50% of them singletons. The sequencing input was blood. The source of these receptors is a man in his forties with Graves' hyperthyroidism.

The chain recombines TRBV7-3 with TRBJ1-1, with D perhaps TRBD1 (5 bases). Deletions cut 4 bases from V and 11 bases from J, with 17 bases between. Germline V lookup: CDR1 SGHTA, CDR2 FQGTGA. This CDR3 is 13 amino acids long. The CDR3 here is CASSCGGSDEAFF. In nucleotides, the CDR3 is TGTGCCAGCAGCTGCGGGGGGAGCGACGAGGCTTTCTTT.

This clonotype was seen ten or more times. CDR3 amino acids: CASSLGDSRETQYF. CDR3 nucleotide sequence: TGTGCCAGCAGCTTGGGGGACTCCAGAGAGACCCAGTACTTC. The chain joins TRBV5-8 to TRBJ2-5; tentative D call: TRBD2 (6 bases). V was cut by 0 bases and J by 4 bases, with 10 bases left in between. CDR1 and CDR2 (germline): SGHTS, YDEGEE. The CDR3 is made up of 14 amino acids.

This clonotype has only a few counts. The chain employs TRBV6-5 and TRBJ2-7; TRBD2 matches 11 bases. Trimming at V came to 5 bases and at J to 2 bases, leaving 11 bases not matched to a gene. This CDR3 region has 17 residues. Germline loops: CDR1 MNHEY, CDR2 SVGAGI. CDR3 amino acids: CASSARGTSGATYEQYF. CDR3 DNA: TGTGCCAGCAGTGCAAGAGGGACTAGCGGAGCGACCTACGAGCAGTACTTC.

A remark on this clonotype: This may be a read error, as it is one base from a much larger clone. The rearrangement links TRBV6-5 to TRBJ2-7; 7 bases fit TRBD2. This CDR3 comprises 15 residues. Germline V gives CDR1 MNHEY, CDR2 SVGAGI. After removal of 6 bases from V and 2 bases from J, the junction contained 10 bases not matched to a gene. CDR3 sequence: CASSATSLSAYEQYF. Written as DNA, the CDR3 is TGTGCCAGCAGCGCGACTAGCCTGAGCGCCTACGAGCAGTACTTC.

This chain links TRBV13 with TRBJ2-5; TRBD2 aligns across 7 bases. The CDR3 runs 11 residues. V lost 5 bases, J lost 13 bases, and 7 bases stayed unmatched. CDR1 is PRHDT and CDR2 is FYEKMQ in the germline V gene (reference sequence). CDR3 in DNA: TGTGCCAGCAGCCGCGGGGTAGCGGGGTACTTC. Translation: CASSRGVAGYF.

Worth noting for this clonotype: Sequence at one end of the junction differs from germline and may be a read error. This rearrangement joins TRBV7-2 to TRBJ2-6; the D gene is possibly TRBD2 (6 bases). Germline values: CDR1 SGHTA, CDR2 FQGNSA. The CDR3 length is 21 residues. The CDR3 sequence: CASSQLYGTLIGVSGANVLTF. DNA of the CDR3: TGCGCCAGCAGCCAGCTTTACGGGACTTTAATAGGGGTATCTGGGGCCAACGTCCTGACTTTC.

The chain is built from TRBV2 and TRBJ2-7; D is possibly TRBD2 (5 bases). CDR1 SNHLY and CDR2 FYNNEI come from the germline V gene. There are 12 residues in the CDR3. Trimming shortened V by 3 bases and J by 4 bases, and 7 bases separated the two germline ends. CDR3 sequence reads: CASSEEEYEQYF. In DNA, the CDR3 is TGTGCCAGCAGTGAGGAGGAATACGAGCAGTACTTC.

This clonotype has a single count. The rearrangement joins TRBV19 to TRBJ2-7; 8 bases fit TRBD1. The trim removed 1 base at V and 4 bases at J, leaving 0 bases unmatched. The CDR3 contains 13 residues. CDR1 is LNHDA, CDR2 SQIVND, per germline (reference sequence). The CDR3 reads CASSIGQGYEQYV. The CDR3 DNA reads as TGTGCCAGTAGTATAGGACAGGGGTACGAGCAGTACGTC.

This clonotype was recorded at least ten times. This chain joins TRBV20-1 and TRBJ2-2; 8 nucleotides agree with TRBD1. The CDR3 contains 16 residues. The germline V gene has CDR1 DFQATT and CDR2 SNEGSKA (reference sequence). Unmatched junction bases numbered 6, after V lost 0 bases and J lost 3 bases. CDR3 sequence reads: CSARDPDRADTGELFF. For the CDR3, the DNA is TGCAGTGCTAGAGACCCGGACAGGGCCGACACCGGGGAGCTGTTTTTT.

CDR3 region: CSAIRGTGLGTEAFF. In nucleotides, the CDR3 is TGCAGTGCTATACGGGGGACAGGGTTGGGGACTGAAGCTTTCTTT. The chain is built from TRBV20-1 and TRBJ1-1; 9 bases are a match to TRBD1. The CDR3 has 15 amino acids. Germline loops: CDR1 DFQATT, CDR2 SNEGSKA (reference sequence). Trimming took 4 bases from V and 5 from J; bases not matched to a gene: 11.

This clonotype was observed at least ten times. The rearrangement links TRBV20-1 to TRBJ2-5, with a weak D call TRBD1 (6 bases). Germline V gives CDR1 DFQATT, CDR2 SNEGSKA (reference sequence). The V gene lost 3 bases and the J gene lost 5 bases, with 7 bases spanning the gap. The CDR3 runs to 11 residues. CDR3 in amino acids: CSARQGETQYF. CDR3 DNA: TGCAGTGCTAGGCAGGGGGAGACCCAGTACTTC.

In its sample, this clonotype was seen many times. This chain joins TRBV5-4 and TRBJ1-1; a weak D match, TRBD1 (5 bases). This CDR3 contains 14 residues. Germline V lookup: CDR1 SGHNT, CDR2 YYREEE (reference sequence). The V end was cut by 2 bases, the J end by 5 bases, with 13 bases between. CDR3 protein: CASSLGQGGTEAFF. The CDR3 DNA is TGTGCCAGCAGCTTAGGTCAGGGAGGGACTGAAGCTTTCTTT.

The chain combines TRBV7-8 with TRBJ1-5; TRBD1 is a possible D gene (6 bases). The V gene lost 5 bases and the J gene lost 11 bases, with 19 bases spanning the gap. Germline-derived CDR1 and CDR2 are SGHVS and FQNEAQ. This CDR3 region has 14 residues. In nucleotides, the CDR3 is TGTGCCAGCAGCGCCCGGACAGACCAAGAGACCCAGCATTTT. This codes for CASSARTDQETQHF.

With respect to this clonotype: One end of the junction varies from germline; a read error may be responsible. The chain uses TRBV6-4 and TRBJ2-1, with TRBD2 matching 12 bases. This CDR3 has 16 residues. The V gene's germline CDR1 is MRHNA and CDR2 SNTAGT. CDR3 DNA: TGTGTCAGCAGTTACTCGAGGGCTAGCGGGAGGGGTGAGCAGTTCTTC. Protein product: CVSSYSRASGRGEQFF.

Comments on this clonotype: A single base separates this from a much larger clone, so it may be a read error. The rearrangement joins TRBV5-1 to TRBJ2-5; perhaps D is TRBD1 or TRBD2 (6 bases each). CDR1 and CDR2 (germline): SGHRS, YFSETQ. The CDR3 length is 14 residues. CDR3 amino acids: CATPPRGEQGTQYF. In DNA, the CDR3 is TGCGCCACCCCACCAAGGGGGGAGCAAGGGACCCAGTACTTC.

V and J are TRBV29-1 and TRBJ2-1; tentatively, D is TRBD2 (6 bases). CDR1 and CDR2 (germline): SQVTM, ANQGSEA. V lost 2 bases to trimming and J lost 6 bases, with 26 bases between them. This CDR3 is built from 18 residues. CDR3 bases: TGCAGCGTTGAATTGTCCAACTTTAGGGCTAGCGAGCGCAATGAGCAGTTCTTC. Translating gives CSVELSNFRASERNEQFF.

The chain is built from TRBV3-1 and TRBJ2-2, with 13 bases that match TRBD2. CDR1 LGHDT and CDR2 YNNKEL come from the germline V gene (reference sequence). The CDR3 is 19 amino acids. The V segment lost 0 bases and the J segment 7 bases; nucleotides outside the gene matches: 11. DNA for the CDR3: TGTGCCAGCAGCCAAGACGGTCTACTAGCGGGAGGGCCCATCGGGGAGCTGTTTTTT. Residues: CASSQDGLLAGGPIGELFF.

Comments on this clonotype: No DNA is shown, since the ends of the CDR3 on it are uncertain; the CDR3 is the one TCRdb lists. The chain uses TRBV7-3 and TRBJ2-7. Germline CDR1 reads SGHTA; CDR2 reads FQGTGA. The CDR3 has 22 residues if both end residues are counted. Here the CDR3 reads CASSFYICSAGPDGGAPFKQYF.

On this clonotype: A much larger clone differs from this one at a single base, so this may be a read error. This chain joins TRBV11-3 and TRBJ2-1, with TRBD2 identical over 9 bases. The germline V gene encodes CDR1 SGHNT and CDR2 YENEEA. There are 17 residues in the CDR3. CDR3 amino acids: CANSPGGSGRAGHEQFF. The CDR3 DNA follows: TGTGCCAACAGCCCAGGGGGTAGCGGGAGAGCGGGGCATGAGCAGTTCTTC.